Detailed here is one T cell receptor (beta chain). Its binding antigen is unknown. Within one base of it there is no much larger clone, and no base qualities were kept. The data derive from a study of blood T cell repertoires in COVID-19 (TCRdb year 2020). As for the study more broadly: The collaborator samples originated in the United States, Italy and Spain and spanned the acute and convalescent phases of COVID-19. Where available, HLA class I and class II types were obtained from metadata supplied by the sample provider rather than from assay-based typing. A de-identified subject ID, COVID-19 status, age in years and sex were almost always included in the sample metadata. The prospective study material was composed of cDNA or gDNA derived from T cells, B-cell-depleted T cells, or PBMCs. The samples were drawn from the first 160 participants of the ongoing ImmuneRACE study and from 1,254 subjects provided by 6 global collaborators. Subjects who had been exposed to COVID-19, were actively infected with it, or had recovered from it provided the deeply sampled blood TCRbeta repertoires that made up the dataset. The repertoires were released in a freely available public database intended as a resource for research on the immune response to SARS-CoV-2. Study-wide conclusions, independent of this receptor: Clinical and demographic metadata were provided uncurated, with the amount varying by source and participant.

The CDR3 numbers 15 residues from cysteine through phenylalanine. Only the CDR3 DNA stays, 45 bases, in frame from base 1. As encoded in the germline V gene, CDR1 is LGHNA while CDR2 is YSLEER. Trimming accounts for 6 bases at V and 1 base at J, while the number of junction bases matched to no gene is 4. The immunoSEQ Assay, a bias-controlled multiplex PCR, was used to amplify TCRbeta CDR3 regions from genomic DNA. Under the source paper's analysis protocol: The number of nucleated cells in each sample was estimated from the amplification of reference gene primers within the assay. To quantify the absolute abundance of each unique TCRbeta CDR3 rearrangement, sequence reads were collapsed and filtered. Productive Simpson clonality was computed per sample as the square root of Simpson's diversity index over productive rearrangements. TCRdb retrieved this table from immuneACCESS and kept in-frame rearrangements only. Not all clones are present; in checked studies, unresolved V genes account for under half, and no reason is known for the remainder. That table furnishes V, J and clone size, whereas the DNA furnished D and trimming. Within this sample are some 310,000 clones, with around 90% of them counted one time only. The ten biggest clones cover 1% of the sample.

Collaborating institutions collected whole blood in K2EDTA tubes following their own protocols. Collaborator samples were shipped for TCRbeta analysis as frozen whole blood, isolated PBMCs, or DNA extracted from either sample type. Here the chain combines TRBV4-3 and TRBJ2-5; TRBD2 matches 11 bases in the middle. This sequence was found in a man aged 50 to 60 with active or convalescent COVID-19. The material sequenced was peripheral blood. The CDR3 here reads CASRLAGGRQETQYF. The DNA sequence is given as TGCGCCAGCAGGCTAGCGGGGGGCCGCCAAGAGACCCAGTACTTC.